Listed below are T cell receptor beta chains from one sample, sequenced in a study of graft-versus-host responses after intestinal transplantation. The assay was immunoSEQ multiplex PCR, and TCRdb's table has in-frame clones only and misses some. The table has 29,000 or so clones, 90% to 95% seen once; the top ten hold less than 0.75%. The material sequenced was PBMCs, taken approximately 66 days after intestinal transplant. These receptors all stem from a human patient who received an intestinal transplant, so some T cells may come from the graft donor. Both conserved end residues are part of each CDR3. Each record gives: J gene, CDR3 length, D gene, V gene, clone size, CDR3 DNA, CDR3 protein. The D gene is left open where the match is weak. Some rows have no size entry. The others give once, few or many, or a class for an expanded clone.

TRBJ1-3 13 . TRBV7-6 few TGTGCCAGCACCGCGGGGTCTGGAAACACCATATATTTT CASTAGSGNTIYF
TRBJ2-1 11 . TRBV2 . TGTGCCAGCAGTGACTACAATGAGCAGTTCTTC CASSDYNEQFF
TRBJ2-7 15 TRBD2 TRBV6-1 once TGTGCCAGCAGAGAGCTAGCGGGAGGAACCTACGAGCAGTACTTC CASRELAGGTYEQYF
TRBJ2-7 17 . TRBV2 . TGTGCCAGCAGTGAAAATGTGGGGCAGCCAGAGACCTACGAGCAGTACTTC CASSENVGQPETYEQYF
TRBJ1-1 14 . TRBV19 . TGTGCGTCGGGACAACTCCCAGGGAACACTGAAGCTTTCTTT CASGQLPGNTEAFF
TRBJ2-7 13 . TRBV30 . TGTGCCTGGAGTCCTTCATTGTCCTACGAGCAGTACTTC CAWSPSLSYEQYF
TRBJ1-2 14 . TRBV6-1 . TGTGCCAGCAGTGAGGGTTTTGGGACTTATGGCTACACCTTC CASSEGFGTYGYTF
TRBJ1-1 13 TRBD1 TRBV19 . TGTGCCAGTGTCACAGGGGGGCCCACTGAAGCTTTCTTT CASVTGGPTEAFF
TRBJ2-1 17 . TRBV13 . TGTGCCAGCGGCCCATGGGCCCATAGCTTCTCCTACAATGAGCAGTTCTTC CASGPWAHSFSYNEQFF
TRBJ1-1 14 . TRBV13 . TGTGCCAGCAGCTTAGATTCGGGTTACACTGAAGCTTTCTTT CASSLDSGYTEAFF
TRBJ2-1 14 TRBD1 TRBV9 once TGTGCCAGCAGCGGACAGGGGATCTACAATGAGCAGTTCTTC CASSGQGIYNEQFF
TRBJ2-5 14 . TRBV7-9 . TGTGCCAGCAGCTTACGGGAAGGCCAAGAGACCCAGTACTTC CASSLREGQETQYF
TRBJ1-1 12 . TRBV2 . TGTGCCAGCAGTGAATTCAGTACTGAAGCTTTCTTT CASSEFSTEAFF
TRBJ2-7 14 . TRBV7-9 . TGTGCCAGCGTGTCGAAGACAGACGGAACCGAGCAGTACTTC CASVSKTDGTEQYF
TRBJ1-1 14 . TRBV5-5 . TGTGCCAGCAGCTTCTCATTCGGTAGCACTGAAGCTTTCTTT CASSFSFGSTEAFF
TRBJ1-1 14 . TRBV4-1 . TGCGCCAGCAGCCAAGTCGTTAGAAACACTGAAGCTTTCTTT CASSQVVRNTEAFF
TRBJ2-3 16 TRBD1 TRBV5-1 . TGCGCCAGCAGCTACCCCCGGACAGGGAGGAGAGATACGCAGTATTTT CASSYPRTGRRDTQYF
TRBJ2-3 15 . TRBV7-9 . TGTGCCAGCAGCTTAGAACTAGAGCTCACAGATACGCAGTATTTT CASSLELELTDTQYF
TRBJ2-1 15 . TRBV19 . TGTGCCAGTAGTATAGAAAGCAGCTCCTACAATGAGCAGTTCTTC CASSIESSSYNEQFF
TRBJ2-3 15 . TRBV11-2 . TGTGCCAGCAGCGGGCGTAGCGGCAGCACAGATACGCAGTATTTT CASSGRSGSTDTQYF
TRBJ1-4 16 . TRBV4-1 . TGCGCCAGCAGCCGTCCCCAGACAGGAGTCGGCGAAAAACTGTTTTTT CASSRPQTGVGEKLFF
TRBJ1-1 15 . TRBV28 . TGTGCCAGCAGTTTAACAGGAGGTTTTAGGGATGAAGCTTTCTTT CASSLTGGFRDEAFF
TRBJ1-1 11 . TRBV12-5 . TGTGCTAGTGGTTTTTCCCCCGAGGCTTTCTTT CASGFSPEAFF
TRBJ1-6 15 . TRBV6-5 once TGTGCCAGCAGTTGGCAGGGTAGCTATAATTCACCCCTCCACTTT CASSWQGSYNSPLHF
TRBJ1-3 14 . TRBV19 . TGTGCCAGTAGTATGGGCCAGCCGGGGTACGCCATATATTTT CASSMGQPGYAIYF
TRBJ1-1 13 TRBD1 TRBV6-6 . TGTGCCAGCAGTGGGCGACAGGGGGCTGAAGCTTTCTTT CASSGRQGAEAFF
TRBJ2-1 13 TRBD1 TRBV5-1 once TGCGCCAGCAGCCGAGACAGGGGGGATGAGCAGTTCTTC CASSRDRGDEQFF
TRBJ2-3 14 . TRBV6-5 once TGTGCCAGCAGCCTTGTCCAGCGGCCAGATACGCAGTATTTT CASSLVQRPDTQYF
TRBJ2-5 15 . TRBV21-1 . TGTGCCAGCAGCAGCCAGGAGCGGCAGCAAGAGACCCAGTACTTC CASSSQERQQETQYF
TRBJ2-1 14 TRBD2 TRBV19 . TGTGCCAGTAAGCCCCGGGGGGATTACAATGAGCAGTTCTTC CASKPRGDYNEQFF
TRBJ1-6 15 TRBD1 TRBV27 . TGTGCCAGCAGTCCGCCGACAGGGAGTAATTCACCCCTCCACTTT CASSPPTGSNSPLHF
TRBJ2-3 15 . TRBV11-2 . TGTGCCAGCAGCTATGTCACGGGAAATACAGATACGCAGTATTTT CASSYVTGNTDTQYF
TRBJ1-1 17 . TRBV5-1 . TGCGCCAGCAGCTTTAGCGGAGCCTCGGGGACGAACACTGAAGCTTTCTTT CASSFSGASGTNTEAFF
TRBJ2-1 13 . TRBV7-9 . TGTGCCAGCAGCTCATGGTTCGGGGGTGAGCAGTTCTTC CASSSWFGGEQFF
TRBJ2-7 12 . TRBV7-9 . TGTGCCAGCAGCTTAGGACCCCTCGAGCAGTACTTC CASSLGPLEQYF
TRBJ1-3 17 TRBD1 TRBV7-9 . TGTGCCAGCAGCTTATCCCAGGGGGCTACCTCTGGAAACACCATATATTTT CASSLSQGATSGNTIYF
TRBJ2-3 14 TRBD1 TRBV18 once TGTGCCAGCGCCATGGGGACAGGTCCGGATACGCAGTATTTT CASAMGTGPDTQYF
TRBJ2-1 14 . TRBV7-6 . TGTGCCAGCAGCCCGGGGAGCTCCTACAATGAGCAGTTCTTC CASSPGSSYNEQFF
TRBJ2-7 14 TRBD2 TRBV6-6 few TGTGCCAGCACCTATTCCGGGGGGTCCTACGAGCAGTACTTC CASTYSGGSYEQYF
TRBJ2-7 16 TRBD1 TRBV18 . TGTGCCAGCTCACCACCGAGACGGGACAGGTTCTACGAGCAGTACTTC CASSPPRRDRFYEQYF
TRBJ1-2 13 . TRBV28 . TGTGCCAGCACCCAGGACGGGACCTATGGCTACACCTTC CASTQDGTYGYTF
TRBJ2-7 19 TRBD2 TRBV28 . TGTGCCAGCAGCCTCGGGGTAGGAGCGGGACTAGCGGAGTCCTACGAGCAGTACTTC CASSLGVGAGLAESYEQYF
TRBJ1-5 14 . TRBV13 . TGTGCCAGCAGCTTAGGCCATGGAAGGGAGCCCCAGCATTTT CASSLGHGREPQHF
TRBJ2-3 17 . TRBV4-1 . TGCGCCAGCAGCCAAGACCCAGCGGGGACACTCACAGATACGCAGTATTTT CASSQDPAGTLTDTQYF
TRBJ2-1 15 TRBD2 TRBV19 . TGTGCCAGTAGTATGGTAGCGGGAGGGAACAATGAGCAGTTCTTC CASSMVAGGNNEQFF
TRBJ2-7 14 . TRBV19 . TGTGCCAGTAGTGCTGGGACAGCGGGATACGAGCAGTACTTC CASSAGTAGYEQYF
TRBJ1-4 15 . TRBV9 . TGTGCCAGCAGCGTAGGCAGTTCGACTAATGAAAAACTGTTTTTT CASSVGSSTNEKLFF
TRBJ2-1 11 . TRBV29-1 . TGCAGCGCCGGGTGGGGGAATGAGCAGTTCTTC CSAGWGNEQFF
TRBJ2-2 16 TRBD2 TRBV18 . TGTGCCAGCTCACCGATCCAGCGGGACGACACCGGGGAGCTGTTTTTT CASSPIQRDDTGELFF
TRBJ2-1 14 . TRBV6-6 once TGTGCCAGCAGTGCGAAACCCGGTTGGAATGAGCAGTTCTTC CASSAKPGWNEQFF
TRBJ2-5 14 . TRBV5-4 . TGTGCCAGCAGCTTGGACAGTCTGCCAGAGACCCAGTACTTC CASSLDSLPETQYF
TRBJ2-3 19 TRBD2 TRBV4-1 . TGCGCCAGCAGCCAAGAACCCCTCGGGCTAGCGGGAGTGGGGGATACGCAGTATTTT CASSQEPLGLAGVGDTQYF
TRBJ2-1 13 . TRBV27 . TGTGCCAGCAGTTTAGCCGGCTACAATGAGCAGTTCTTC CASSLAGYNEQFF